This is a list of T cell receptor beta chains from one sample in a study of technical replicates of blood from several donors. Generated by immunoSEQ multiplex PCR, the TCRdb table keeps only in-frame clones and is missing some. The sample shows 90,000 to 100,000 clones, approximately 94% of them seen only once. Sample: T cells isolated from PBMCs. The source is a human donor in good health. Each CDR3 is given with its conserved first and last residue. A D gene is named only where the DNA matches it firmly. The size field is filled for only some rows; it gives once, few, many or a size class.

J gene,V gene,clone size,D gene,CDR3 protein,CDR3 DNA
TRBJ2-1,TRBV28,-,-,CASSRPQGNEQFF,TGTGCCAGCAGTCGCCCGCAGGGGAATGAGCAGTTCTTC
TRBJ1-1,TRBV5-1,-,-,CASSLEVRDTEAFF,TGCGCCAGCAGCTTGGAGGTACGGGACACTGAAGCTTTCTTT
TRBJ2-7,TRBV28,-,TRBD2,CASSVGGQSYEQYF,TGTGCCAGCAGTGTGGGAGGGCAATCGTACGAGCAGTACTTC
TRBJ2-7,TRBV9,-,TRBD1,CASSSPIGGTGEPYEQYF,TGTGCCAGCAGCTCCCCCATTGGGGGGACAGGGGAACCCTACGAGCAGTACTTC
TRBJ2-7,TRBV6-5,-,TRBD2,CASSYVLAGVEQYF,TGTGCCAGCAGTTACGTTCTAGCGGGAGTTGAGCAGTACTTC
TRBJ1-3,TRBV4-1,-,-,CASSQDPPTYSGNTIYF,TGCGCCAGCAGCCAAGATCCACCCACTTACTCTGGAAACACCATATATTTT
TRBJ2-1,TRBV27,-,TRBD2,CASSWGGRNEQFF,TGTGCCAGCAGTTGGGGAGGGAGAAATGAGCAGTTCTTC
TRBJ2-2,TRBV25-1,-,-,CASSWARNTGELFF,TGTGCCAGCAGTTGGGCGAGGAACACCGGGGAGCTGTTTTTT
TRBJ1-5,TRBV2,-,TRBD1,CASSPRGTGLRQPQHF,TGTGCCAGCAGCCCGCGGGGGACAGGGTTACGGCAGCCCCAGCATTTT
TRBJ2-1,TRBV30,-,-,CAWSVTGKYNEQFF,TGTGCCTGGAGTGTAACAGGGAAGTACAATGAGCAGTTCTTC
TRBJ2-3,TRBV6-4,-,-,CASSDTAGSSSTDTQYF,TGTGCCAGCAGTGACACCGCGGGCTCTTCTAGCACAGATACGCAGTATTTT
TRBJ2-1,TRBV5-4,-,-,CASSLTESPYNEQFF,TGTGCCAGCAGCTTGACGGAGAGCCCCTACAATGAGCAGTTCTTC
TRBJ2-7,TRBV19,-,TRBD1,CASSTGGLDEQYF,TGTGCCAGTAGTACAGGGGGTCTCGACGAGCAGTACTTC
TRBJ2-3,TRBV27,-,TRBD2,CAGSLSMLAGSLADTQYF,TGTGCCGGCAGTTTATCTATGCTAGCGGGGAGTCTGGCAGATACGCAGTATTTT
TRBJ2-3,TRBV10-3,-,TRBD2,CATSGLAGADTQYF,TGTGCCACCTCGGGGCTAGCGGGAGCGGATACGCAGTATTTT
TRBJ2-2,TRBV7-2,-,TRBD2,CASSSRLAANTGELFF,TGTGCCAGCAGCTCGCGACTAGCGGCGAACACCGGGGAGCTGTTTTTT
TRBJ1-4,TRBV4-2,-,-,CASSQDPVVTNEKLFF,TGTGCCAGCAGCCAAGACCCAGTGGTAACTAATGAAAAACTGTTTTTT
TRBJ1-2,TRBV27,-,TRBD1,CASSVSDRDGYTF,TGTGCCAGCAGTGTATCAGACAGGGATGGCTACACCTTC
TRBJ2-7,TRBV5-1,-,TRBD1,CASSLTGGGYEQYF,TGCGCCAGCAGCTTAACAGGGGGCGGCTACGAGCAGTACTTC
TRBJ2-2,TRBV19,-,TRBD1,CASSVGTGVNTGELFF,TGTGCCAGTAGTGTTGGGACAGGAGTCAACACCGGGGAGCTGTTTTTT
TRBJ2-7,TRBV7-9,-,-,CASSGRTVYEQYF,TGTGCCAGCAGCGGAAGGACAGTCTACGAGCAGTACTTC
TRBJ1-1,TRBV10-3,-,-,CAISEWAQNTEAFF,TGTGCCATCAGTGAGTGGGCCCAGAACACTGAAGCTTTCTTT
TRBJ2-2,TRBV19,once,-,CATSGQWHTGELFF,TGTGCCACCTCTGGACAGTGGCACACCGGGGAGCTGTTTTTT
TRBJ2-2,TRBV15,-,TRBD1,CATSRARKGARSTGELFF,TGTGCCACCAGCAGAGCCAGAAAGGGGGCGCGGAGCACCGGGGAGCTGTTTTTT
TRBJ1-1,TRBV7-9,-,-,CASREGVEAFF,TGTGCCAGCAGAGAGGGGGTGGAAGCTTTCTTT
TRBJ1-4,TRBV9,-,TRBD1,CASSGDRGGEKLFF,TGTGCCAGCAGCGGGGACAGGGGTGGAGAAAAACTGTTTTTT
TRBJ1-2,TRBV13,-,-,CASSLVLGDYGYTF,TGTGCCAGCAGCTTAGTACTCGGAGACTATGGCTACACCTTC
TRBJ2-1,TRBV5-1,once,-,CASSLVGSGSYNEQFF,TGCGCCAGCAGCTTGGTCGGGAGCGGCTCCTACAATGAGCAGTTCTTC
TRBJ2-1,TRBV5-1,-,TRBD1,CASSLPGQGKDNEQFF,TGCGCCAGCAGCCTACCGGGACAGGGAAAGGACAATGAGCAGTTCTTC
TRBJ1-4,TRBV6-1,-,TRBD1,CASEGGPNEKLFF,TGTGCCAGTGAAGGGGGCCCTAATGAAAAACTGTTTTTT
TRBJ2-3,TRBV9,-,TRBD2,CASSVGLARYLTDTQYF,TGTGCCAGCAGCGTGGGACTAGCGCGGTACCTCACAGATACGCAGTATTTT
TRBJ2-4,TRBV28,-,TRBD2,CASSSREGAKNIQYF,TGTGCCAGCAGCTCCAGGGAGGGGGCCAAAAACATTCAGTACTTC
TRBJ2-1,TRBV5-6,-,-,CASSLGRADEQFF,TGTGCCAGCAGCTTGGGACGAGCGGATGAGCAGTTCTTC
TRBJ2-7,TRBV9,-,-,CASSVGGDSYEQYF,TGTGCCAGCAGCGTAGGGGGGGACTCCTACGAGCAGTACTTC
TRBJ1-1,TRBV7-8,-,TRBD1,CASSLRLQGAKGNTEAFF,TGTGCCAGCAGCTTGAGACTACAGGGGGCAAAGGGAAACACTGAAGCTTTCTTT
TRBJ1-4,TRBV28,-,-,CASSFGGTEKLFF,TGTGCCAGCAGTTTTGGCGGTACTGAAAAACTGTTTTTT
TRBJ2-7,TRBV2,-,TRBD1,CATEQGREQYF,TGTGCCACCGAACAGGGGCGCGAGCAGTACTTC
TRBJ2-7,TRBV4-1,-,-,CASSQKAASSYEQYF,TGCGCCAGCAGCCAGAAAGCGGCCAGCTCCTACGAGCAGTACTTC
TRBJ2-7,TRBV2,few,TRBD1,CASGTGRAYEQYF,TGTGCCAGCGGGACAGGGAGGGCCTACGAGCAGTACTTC
TRBJ2-5,TRBV19,once,TRBD2,CASSVSSGRKKETQYF,TGTGCCAGTAGTGTTTCTAGCGGGAGGAAAAAAGAGACCCAGTACTTC
TRBJ1-1,TRBV6-5,-,TRBD1,CASSYLQGANTEAFF,TGTGCCAGCAGTTATCTCCAGGGGGCGAACACTGAAGCTTTCTTT
TRBJ2-1,TRBV27,-,-,CASSFNGDNEQFF,TGTGCCAGCAGTTTCAACGGGGACAATGAGCAGTTCTTC
TRBJ2-2,TRBV21-1,-,-,CASSPRGLGELFF,TGTGCCAGCAGCCCTAGAGGCCTCGGGGAGCTGTTTTTT
TRBJ1-1,TRBV30,-,-,CAWSVPGNTEAFF,TGTGCCTGGAGTGTACCGGGGAACACTGAAGCTTTCTTT
TRBJ1-2,TRBV10-3,-,-,CAILQGIGYTF,TGTGCCATCTTACAGGGCATAGGCTACACCTTC
TRBJ2-6,TRBV4-3,-,-,CASSHLPGIFSGANVLTF,TGCGCCAGCAGCCATCTTCCAGGGATTTTCTCTGGGGCCAACGTCCTGACTTTC
TRBJ2-3,TRBV7-8,once,-,CASSSGLSEDTQYF,TGTGCCAGCAGCTCCGGACTCTCGGAAGATACGCAGTATTTT
TRBJ2-7,TRBV6-5,once,TRBD1,CASTLSQGRGEQYF,TGTGCCAGCACGTTATCACAGGGGAGAGGAGAGCAGTACTTC
TRBJ1-2,TRBV4-1,-,TRBD1,CASSQTGTGFGYTF,TGCGCCAGCAGCCAAACCGGGACAGGGTTTGGCTACACCTTC
TRBJ2-1,TRBV29-1,-,TRBD2,CSVDDGRAYNEQFF,TGCAGCGTTGATGACGGGAGGGCCTACAATGAGCAGTTCTTC
TRBJ2-5,TRBV5-1,once,-,CASSPDQSGVQETQYF,TGCGCCAGCAGCCCAGACCAATCAGGGGTGCAAGAGACCCAGTACTTC